These T cell receptor beta chains were read from a single sample in a study of Ad26.COV2.S vaccination and SARS-CoV-2 variants. The protocol was immunoSEQ multiplex PCR, while the TCRdb copy is restricted to in-frame clones and leaves out a portion. This sample carries about 450,000 clones, about 88% of them seen once, and the ten largest clones take just over 2.5%. Here the sequenced sample was peripheral blood, taken in a trial of Ad26.COV2.S vaccine versus placebo. The source is a person between 18 and 59 years old who received the Ad26.COV2.S COVID-19 vaccine or a placebo. Each CDR3 is given with its conserved first and last residue.

V gene: TRBV2
J gene: TRBJ2-1
CDR3 protein: CASRTESPGYNEQFF

V gene: TRBV5-1
J gene: TRBJ1-2
CDR3 protein: CASSLDIRDRYTF

V gene: TRBV5-6
J gene: TRBJ1-6
CDR3 protein: CASSLLGGGYLSPLHF

V gene: TRBV9
J gene: TRBJ1-1
CDR3 protein: CASSITPYGTEAFF

V gene: TRBV7-2
J gene: TRBJ2-1
CDR3 protein: CASSLWMREQFF

V gene: TRBV13
J gene: TRBJ2-1
CDR3 protein: CASSLGLLPEQFF

V gene: TRBV30
J gene: TRBJ1-5
CDR3 protein: CAWSGLVVDQPQHF

V gene: TRBV5-6
J gene: TRBJ2-5
CDR3 protein: CASSLGQGRETQYF

V gene: TRBV28
J gene: TRBJ1-1
CDR3 protein: CASKSSIGEAFF

V gene: TRBV7-3
J gene: TRBJ2-1
CDR3 protein: CASSRDGSSYNEQFF

V gene: TRBV7-2
J gene: TRBJ2-6
CDR3 protein: CASSPQGSGANVLTF

V gene: TRBV9
J gene: TRBJ1-2
CDR3 protein: CASSPNTAQGYGYTF

V gene: TRBV18
J gene: TRBJ1-4
CDR3 protein: CASSPVPGTGSEKLFF

V gene: TRBV28
J gene: TRBJ2-1
CDR3 protein: CASSLFGEQFF